This record concerns one TCR beta chain sequence. It was with random hexamers that 0.5 to 1 ug RNA was reverse transcribed. Each CDR3 protein gets one entry after TCRdb re-called the immunoSEQ multiplex PCR reads with MiXCR. The sample includes under 80,000 distinct CDR3 sequences, about 94% of them seen just once. CDR1 is MNHEY, CDR2 SVGAGI, per germline. Deletions cut 6 bases from V and 7 bases from J, with 18 bases between. CDR3 size: 14 residues. The data are from a study of CD8 T cells in Susac syndrome. The receptor was isolated from a human donor with multiple sclerosis. The sequenced material came from CD8+ T cells from PBMCs. The J gene is TRBJ1-1, the V gene TRBV6-5; no reliable D call. CDR3: CASREPYGEGEAFF. Written as DNA, the CDR3 is TGTGCCAGCAGGGAACCATATGGGGAAGGTGAAGCTTTCTTT.